Following are 17 T cell receptor beta chains from one sample sequenced in a study of T cell changes during pregnancy in multiple sclerosis. Clones were sequenced by immunoSEQ multiplex PCR, and TCRdb holds only the in-frame ones, with some missing. The sample lists about 33,000 clones; about 90% were seen once. The sequences come from CD4+ T cells from peripheral blood mononuclear cells, collected in the third trimester of pregnancy. The receptors here all came from a female donor in good health, enrolled as a control in a pregnancy study.

This clone was detected once. The chain links TRBV5-1 to TRBJ2-3, with D perhaps matching TRBD1 (6 bases). V lost 2 bases and J 7 bases, leaving 17 bases between the germline ends. Germline CDR1 SGHRS, CDR2 YFSETQ. CDR3 length equals 15 residues. The CDR3 coding sequence is TGCGCCAGCAGCTTAGGGGGTAGGGGTAGAAATACGCAGTATTTT. Protein sequence: CASSLGGRGRNTQYF.

This chain links TRBV29-1 with TRBJ2-3; TRBD1 is a possible D gene (6 bases). The CDR3 has 14 amino acids. Germline V lookup: CDR1 SQVTM, CDR2 ANQGSEA. Trimming cost V 6 bases and J 1 base, with 14 bases left between them. The CDR3 DNA is TGCAGCGTAGGGCCAGGGGCTCGCACAGATACGCAGTATTTT. Translated, it gives CSVGPGARTDTQYF.

The chain is built from TRBV7-2 and TRBJ2-2, with D hard to call. Between the trimmed V and J ends, which lost 1 base and 4 bases, there was a span of 7 bases. Looked up from germline, CDR1 is SGHTA and CDR2 is FQGNSA. This CDR3 is built from 14 residues. CDR3 protein: CASSLDRFTGELFF. CDR3 nucleotide sequence: TGTGCCAGCAGCTTAGACAGATTCACCGGGGAGCTGTTTTTT.

The chain couples TRBV18 to TRBJ2-1; 12 bases align to TRBD2. V shed 8 bases and J 10 bases; nucleotides not matched to a gene: 9. The CDR3 has 14 amino acids. Germline V CDR1 and CDR2: KGHSH, LQKENI. The CDR3 nucleotides read TGTGCCAGCCATCTAGCGGGGGGGCCGAGGGAGCAGTTCTTC. This gives the protein CASHLAGGPREQFF.

The rearrangement joins TRBV7-2 to TRBJ1-1, with D unclear. The ends were cut back, 0 bases at V and 5 bases at J, with 16 bases in the middle. The CDR3 loop spans 16 amino acids. Per germline, CDR1 SGHTA and CDR2 FQGNSA. The CDR3 spells CASSLARQLGKTEAFF. CDR3 coding DNA: TGTGCCAGCAGCTTAGCCCGACAACTCGGGAAGACTGAAGCTTTCTTT.

The chain couples TRBV4-3 to TRBJ1-6, with 10 bases that match TRBD1. Germline V gene sequence: CDR1 LGHNA, CDR2 YSLEER. The CDR3 is 16 amino acids. After removal of 0 bases from V and 9 bases from J, the junction contained 5 bases not matched to a gene. CDR3 loop: CASSQERTGGLSPLHF. CDR3 sequence (DNA): TGCGCCAGCAGCCAAGAGCGGACAGGGGGTCTTTCACCCCTCCACTTT.

The chain combines TRBV10-3 with TRBJ2-7; 11 nucleotides match TRBD1. This CDR3 contains 13 residues. Per germline, CDR1 ENHRY and CDR2 SYGVKD. The junction had 6 bases not matched to a gene; V was cut back by 8 bases and J by 6 bases. This CDR3 is CAIGTGGEGEQYF. CDR3 bases: TGTGCCATCGGGACAGGGGGTGAGGGCGAGCAGTACTTC.

In this sample, this clone turned up once. The rearrangement links TRBV10-2 to TRBJ1-1, with a possible D match to TRBD1 (6 bases). V lost 3 bases to trimming and J lost 0 bases, with 14 bases between them. Germline lookup yields CDR1 WSHSY and CDR2 SAAADI. CDR3 size: 16 residues. Written as DNA, the CDR3 is TGCGCCAGCAGTGACCGTCACAGGGAAATGAACACTGAAGCTTTCTTT. Translation: CASSDRHREMNTEAFF.

This rearrangement joins TRBV5-5 to TRBJ1-1; the match to TRBD1 covers 9 bases. Germline V gene data show CDR1 as SGHKS and CDR2 as YYEKEE (reference sequence). The CDR3 loop spans 13 amino acids. J gave up 10 bases and V 4 bases, and 8 bases lay outside the gene matches. The CDR3, as DNA: TGTGCCAGCAGCGGGACAGGGAATTCGGGAGCTTTCTTT. Protein sequence: CASSGTGNSGAFF.

The CDR3 is CSVETRTLSGQGSDEQFF. In nucleotides, the CDR3 is TGCAGCGTTGAAACCCGTACACTCTCGGGACAGGGTTCCGATGAGCAGTTCTTC. This chain connects TRBV29-1 to TRBJ2-1; the match to TRBD1 covers 9 bases. CDR1 is SQVTM, CDR2 ANQGSEA, per germline. There are 18 residues in the CDR3. Germline trimming cut 2 bases from V and 8 bases from J; bases unmatched to any gene: 19.

V and J are TRBV10-1 and TRBJ1-2; tentative D call: TRBD1 (5 bases). CDR3 length equals 14 residues. Trimming shortened V by 8 bases and J by 6 bases, and 19 bases separated the two germline ends. Germline CDR1 and CDR2: WNHNN and SYGVQD (reference sequence). The CDR3 sequence is CASSGGGMENGYTF. CDR3 nucleotides: TGCGCCAGCTCCGGGGGGGGGATGGAGAATGGCTACACCTTC.

The chain recombines TRBV7-6 with TRBJ1-4; the match to TRBD1 covers 7 bases. Looked up from germline, CDR1 is SGHVS and CDR2 is FNYEAQ. The V gene end was trimmed by 2 bases and the J gene end by 3 bases; junction bases not matched to a gene: 3. The CDR3 loop spans 15 amino acids. CDR3 nucleotides: TGTGCCAGCAGCTTAAGGGGGCCGGCTAATGAAAAACTGTTTTTT. Encoded protein: CASSLRGPANEKLFF.

The J gene is TRBJ2-2, the V gene TRBV7-3; D remains ambiguous. Trimming left V 10 bases short and J 1 base short, with 10 bases between. Germline V gene lookup returns CDR1 SGHTA and CDR2 FQGTGA. The CDR3 loop spans 13 amino acids. CDR3 sequence: CATHAENTGELFF. CDR3 bases: TGTGCCACGCACGCGGAGAACACCGGGGAGCTGTTTTTT.

A single count supports this clone. The chain has TRBV19 and TRBJ1-1, with 8 positions matching TRBD1. This CDR3 is built from 14 residues. Unmatched junction bases numbered 9, after V lost 5 bases and J lost 7 bases. Germline CDR1 reads LNHDA; CDR2 reads SQIVND (reference sequence). The CDR3: CASSAGTGRYEAFF. The CDR3 DNA reads TGTGCCAGTAGTGCCGGGACAGGACGCTATGAAGCTTTCTTT.

This chain's CDR3 is CASRVSGGGNTEAFF. In DNA form, the CDR3 reads TGTGCCAGCAGAGTATCAGGGGGCGGAAACACTGAAGCTTTCTTT. The chain couples TRBV27 to TRBJ1-1, with 8 bases fitting TRBD1. Germline loops: CDR1 MNHEY, CDR2 SMNVEV (reference sequence). The CDR3 is 15 residues long. V lost 6 bases and J lost 2; bases outside the gene matches: 8.

This clone has only one observation. The chain uses TRBV19 and TRBJ1-5; TRBD1 matches 8 bases. CDR3 length equals 17 residues. V gave up 3 bases and J gave up 4 bases; unmatched junction bases: 11. The germline V gene has CDR1 LNHDA and CDR2 SQIVND (reference sequence). The CDR3 coding sequence is TGTGCCAGTAGTATCCTTAGGGGGACAGGAGCGAATCAGCCCCAGCATTTT. Encoded protein: CASSILRGTGANQPQHF.

The chain has TRBV7-3 and TRBJ1-5; 8 bases align to TRBD1. V was clipped by 5 bases and J by 0 bases; unmatched bases: 3. The V gene's germline CDR1 is SGHTA and CDR2 FQGTGA. The CDR3 runs to 15 residues. The CDR3 reads CASSPDRDSNQPQHF. The CDR3 DNA is TGTGCCAGCAGCCCGGACAGGGATAGCAATCAGCCCCAGCATTTT.